This is a list of T cell receptor beta chains from one sample in a study of CD8+ T cells in alopecia areata. The repertoire was sequenced with immunoSEQ multiplex PCR; TCRdb's copy has only in-frame clones and lacks some. The sample comprises about 200,000 clones, roughly two fifths of which are singletons, and 0.4% to 0.55% rests with the top ten. Sequenced material: CD4+ T cells sorted from blood, taken at approximately week 30, from a patient treated with tofacitinib. The receptors come from a human donor with alopecia areata. The CDR3 runs from the conserved cysteine through the conserved F or W. Each record gives: J gene, clone size, V gene, D gene, CDR3 protein, CDR3 DNA. D genes are given only for firm matches. Not every row has a clone size; where given, it reads once, few, many or a size class.

TRBJ2-7,once,TRBV7-6,-,CASSLEVAAEEQYF,TGTGCCAGCAGCTTAGAGGTCGCAGCGGAGGAGCAGTACTTC
TRBJ1-4,few,TRBV25-1,-,CASSEWGLSEKLFF,TGTGCCAGCAGTGAGTGGGGGCTTAGTGAAAAACTGTTTTTT
TRBJ2-1,few,TRBV5-5,TRBD1,CASSLEVTGGLRTVYNEQFF,TGTGCCAGCAGCTTGGAAGTGACAGGGGGCCTCAGAACTGTCTACAATGAGCAGTTCTTC
TRBJ2-3,-,TRBV6-1,TRBD1,CASRVDRVWSDTQYF,TGTGCCAGCAGGGTCGACAGGGTCTGGTCAGATACGCAGTATTTT
TRBJ2-7,-,TRBV4-2,TRBD1,CASSHARTGPSYYEQYF,TGTGCCAGCAGCCACGCCCGGACAGGGCCTTCTTACTACGAGCAGTACTTC
TRBJ2-2,-,TRBV29-1,-,CSVGRGQTNTGELFF,TGCAGCGTTGGGAGGGGACAGACGAACACCGGGGAGCTGTTTTTT
TRBJ2-7,-,TRBV2,-,CASRDVHEQYF,TGTGCCAGCAGAGACGTCCACGAGCAGTACTTC
TRBJ1-1,-,TRBV25-1,-,CASRGLLNTEAFF,TGTGCCAGCCGAGGCCTTCTGAACACTGAAGCTTTCTTT
TRBJ2-3,few,TRBV11-2,-,CASSPQGPLTDTQYF,TGTGCCAGCAGCCCACAGGGCCCCCTCACAGATACGCAGTATTTT
TRBJ2-2,-,TRBV5-1,-,CASSFETITGELFF,TGCGCCAGCAGCTTCGAAACGATCACCGGGGAGCTGTTTTTT
TRBJ2-3,-,TRBV7-2,TRBD2,CASSPGGLSGDTQYF,TGTGCCAGCAGCCCGGGGGGGTTGTCGGGAGATACGCAGTATTTT
TRBJ2-3,-,TRBV4-1,-,CASSPLRLVTDTQYF,TGCGCCAGCAGCCCTCTCCGGCTAGTCACAGATACGCAGTATTTT
TRBJ2-3,-,TRBV6-1,TRBD1,CASRTRQGSDTQYF,TGTGCCAGCAGAACCCGACAGGGTTCGGATACGCAGTATTTT
TRBJ1-1,-,TRBV7-9,-,CASSSGSPNTEAFF,TGTGCCAGCAGCTCGGGCAGCCCCAACACTGAAGCTTTCTTT
TRBJ1-2,-,TRBV5-1,-,CASSLNTGPNYGYTF,TGCGCCAGCAGCTTGAATACAGGGCCTAACTATGGCTACACCTTC
TRBJ1-1,-,TRBV18,-,CASSPDSGAEAFF,TGTGCCAGCTCACCGGACAGTGGCGCTGAAGCTTTCTTT
TRBJ2-7,-,TRBV6-1,TRBD2,CASNPGTSVHEQYF,TGTGCCAGCAACCCCGGGACTAGCGTACACGAGCAGTACTTC
TRBJ2-3,-,TRBV4-2,-,CASSQKFSPEGTDTQYF,TGTGCCAGCAGCCAAAAATTTTCCCCGGAGGGTACAGATACGCAGTATTTT
TRBJ1-5,-,TRBV5-1,-,CASSLESPYQPQHF,TGCGCCAGCAGCTTGGAGAGTCCCTATCAGCCCCAGCATTTT
TRBJ2-3,-,TRBV20-1,-,CSPLGTDTQYF,TGCAGCCCTCTAGGAACAGATACGCAGTATTTT
TRBJ1-4,-,TRBV7-9,TRBD1,CASSFRTGGQEKLFF,TGTGCCAGCAGCTTCCGGACAGGGGGGCAAGAAAAACTGTTTTTT
TRBJ1-2,-,TRBV29-1,-,CSVEAKQTGYGYTF,TGCAGCGTTGAAGCCAAACAGACGGGCTATGGCTACACCTTC
TRBJ2-3,few,TRBV9,-,CASSVAEGSTDTQYF,TGTGCCAGCAGCGTAGCGGAGGGGAGCACAGATACGCAGTATTTT
TRBJ2-1,-,TRBV18,-,CASSPHKYGEQFF,TGTGCCAGCTCACCTCACAAGTATGGTGAGCAGTTCTTC
TRBJ1-1,-,TRBV27,-,CASSLDSRLVAFF,TGTGCCAGCAGTTTAGACAGCCGCCTTGTTGCTTTCTTT
TRBJ2-1,-,TRBV6-5,-,CASSRHIYNEQFF,TGTGCCAGCAGCCGACACATCTACAATGAGCAGTTCTTC
TRBJ2-1,many,TRBV19,-,CASSIGENYQDRDKQFF,TGTGCCAGTAGTATAGGTGAAAACTACCAAGACCGGGATAAGCAGTTCTTC
TRBJ1-2,-,TRBV30,-,CAWSEQLTNYGYTF,TGTGCCTGGAGTGAACAGCTCACTAACTATGGCTACACCTTC
TRBJ2-7,-,TRBV4-2,-,CASSLRGEQYF,TGTGCCAGCAGCCTCCGGGGGGAGCAGTACTTC
TRBJ2-1,-,TRBV11-2,-,CASSLALVQRQAEQFF,TGTGCCAGCAGCTTAGCCTTAGTTCAGAGACAGGCTGAGCAGTTCTTC
TRBJ1-2,-,TRBV5-1,-,CASSFAGLANYGYTF,TGCGCCAGCAGCTTTGCAGGTCTGGCTAACTATGGCTACACCTTC
TRBJ1-1,few,TRBV28,TRBD1,CASSKGQGITEAFF,TGTGCCAGCAGTAAGGGACAGGGTATCACTGAAGCTTTCTTT
TRBJ1-6,few,TRBV27,TRBD1,CASKDRINSPLHF,TGTGCCAGCAAGGACAGGATTAATTCACCCCTCCACTTT
TRBJ2-7,few,TRBV7-2,-,CASSLSWDYEQYF,TGTGCCAGCAGCCTCTCATGGGATTACGAGCAGTACTTC
TRBJ1-1,few,TRBV4-1,-,CASSQSPRHTEAFF,TGCGCCAGCAGCCAAAGCCCAAGGCACACTGAAGCTTTCTTT
TRBJ2-7,-,TRBV5-1,-,CASSFLGPRDEQYF,TGCGCCAGCAGTTTTTTAGGGCCCCGCGACGAGCAGTACTTC
TRBJ2-4,-,TRBV5-4,-,CASRSRGIRENIQYF,TGTGCCAGCCGCTCCCGTGGGATCCGGGAAAACATTCAGTACTTC
TRBJ1-2,-,TRBV4-1,TRBD1,CASSRTGTEYGYTF,TGCGCCAGCAGCCGAACCGGGACAGAGTATGGCTACACCTTC
TRBJ2-4,once,TRBV5-6,-,CASSLEGGNIQYF,TGTGCCAGCAGCCTTGAGGGTGGGAACATTCAGTACTTC
TRBJ1-1,-,TRBV19,TRBD1,CASTHARGLGTEAFF,TGTGCCAGTACCCACGCCAGGGGGCTGGGCACTGAAGCTTTCTTT
TRBJ1-1,-,TRBV5-1,TRBD1,CASSLPTGGTEAFF,TGCGCCAGCAGCTTGCCCACAGGGGGCACTGAAGCTTTCTTT
TRBJ1-1,-,TRBV6-6,-,CASSLTGEAFF,TGTGCCAGCAGTCTGACAGGTGAAGCTTTCTTT
TRBJ2-2,-,TRBV15,TRBD1,CATSSGDRVGELFF,TGTGCCACCAGCAGCGGAGACAGGGTAGGGGAGCTGTTTTTT
TRBJ2-3,few,TRBV6-1,-,CASSPGSSTDTQYF,TGTGCCAGCAGTCCGGGTTCCTCCACAGATACGCAGTATTTT
TRBJ1-5,-,TRBV19,-,CASSTSYDQPQHF,TGTGCCAGTAGTACGTCTTACGATCAGCCCCAGCATTTT
TRBJ1-5,-,TRBV2,TRBD1,CASRGTVARGNQPQHF,TGTGCCAGCAGGGGGACAGTGGCCAGGGGCAATCAGCCCCAGCATTTT
TRBJ2-7,few,TRBV5-1,-,CASSLRDYEQYF,TGCGCCAGCAGCTTGAGGGACTACGAGCAGTACTTC
TRBJ2-4,few,TRBV7-2,-,CASSPAPRVGPLAKNIQYF,TGTGCCAGCAGCCCGGCCCCAAGGGTTGGACCTCTAGCCAAAAACATTCAGTACTTC
TRBJ1-1,few,TRBV27,-,CASSAWRRAGRGTEAFF,TGTGCCAGCAGTGCTTGGAGGCGTGCAGGGCGAGGCACTGAAGCTTTCTTT
TRBJ2-1,few,TRBV7-9,-,CASSFGQSDNEQFF,TGTGCCAGCAGCTTCGGACAGAGTGACAATGAGCAGTTCTTC
TRBJ1-1,-,TRBV7-9,TRBD1,CASSRDRVGDEAFF,TGTGCCAGCAGCCGGGACAGGGTCGGGGATGAAGCTTTCTTT
TRBJ2-3,-,TRBV7-9,TRBD1,CASSPGQGIDTQYF,TGTGCCAGCAGCCCAGGACAGGGCATAGATACGCAGTATTTT
TRBJ2-2,few,TRBV19,-,CASNFGKNRAPGELFF,TGTGCCAGTAATTTTGGGAAAAACAGGGCCCCCGGGGAGCTGTTTTTT
TRBJ2-7,-,TRBV10-3,TRBD1,CAISESKTGLTYEQYF,TGTGCCATCAGTGAGTCAAAGACAGGGTTGACCTACGAGCAGTACTTC